This entry describes one T cell receptor (beta chain). V gave up 1 base and J gave up 8 bases, with 9 bases separating them. Germline V CDR1 and CDR2: SGHAT, FQNNGV. The CDR3 has 12 residues. The data originate from a study of T cell changes during pregnancy in multiple sclerosis. Using immunoSEQ multiplex PCR, the repertoire was profiled, and TCRdb retains in-frame clones only, with some absent. The sample has some 100,000 clones, around 92% seen once; the top ten hold over 0.7%. This TCR was recovered from a female donor with multiple sclerosis, enrolled in a pregnancy study. The sample consisted of peripheral blood, taken before pregnancy. This rearrangement joins TRBV11-2 to TRBJ2-7; D unresolved. In nucleotides, the CDR3 is TGTGCCAGCAGCTTAGTAGTCTCCAAGCAGTACTTC. As protein: CASSLVVSKQYF.